This T cell receptor delta chain was obtained from a study of gamma-delta T cells after stem cell transplantation (dated by TCRdb to about 2016). A word on this clone: Its antigen is still unknown. This likely stems from a read error, as it lies one base from a far larger clone.

Library preparation employed RT-PCR. For sequencing, an Illumina MiSeq was employed. TCRdb reprocessed the public reads with the caller CATT; rows with the same DNA were merged afterwards. The sample table holds about 3,000 delta-chain clones, of which 8.8% were seen once. The top ten clonotypes cover under 9.5% of the sample. The junction shows trimming of 2 bases on V and 0 bases on J, and the gene matches do not reach 9 bases of it. From its cysteine to its phenylalanine, the CDR3 spans 21 amino acids. The DNA shown is the 63-base CDR3, in frame from base 1. CDR1 is given as GEAIGNYY and CDR2 as EKD, both from the germline V gene.

This chain is built from TRDV2 and TRDJ3, with 13 bases matching TRDD3. The material sequenced was gamma-delta T cells. The source of this sequence is a human donor. It is not recorded whose cells these are; they may come from a transplant donor. The DNA sequence is given as TGTGCCTGTGACAACGTACTGGGGGATACGCAAGGCTCCTGGGACACCCGACAGATGTTTTTC. The resulting protein is CACDNVLGDTQGSWDTRQMFF.